This T cell receptor beta chain was profiled in a study of blood T cell repertoires in COVID-19. Study-wide background: T cells, B-cell-depleted T cells, or PBMCs supplied cDNA or gDNA.

The repertoire was sequenced with immunoSEQ multiplex PCR; TCRdb's copy has only in-frame clones and lacks some. The sample yields 140,000 or so clones, around 85% seen once. Sequenced material: peripheral blood. The sequence came from a man in his forties or fifties with acute or convalescent COVID-19.

Here the CDR3 DNA reads TGTGCCACCAGGGCCGGGACAGCCAAGACCATCGGGGAGCTGTTTTTT. Protein product: CATRAGTAKTIGELFF. The chain uses TRBV24-1 and TRBJ2-2, with TRBD1 matching over 7 bases. Germline V lookup: CDR1 KGHDR, CDR2 SFDVKD. The CDR3 runs to 16 residues. V lost 7 bases and J lost 7; bases outside the gene matches: 14.